A single sample is the source of the 17 T cell receptor beta chains below, sequenced in a study of post-analysis software for immune sequencing data. cDNA libraries for TCR beta contained unique molecular identifiers. Using its own MiXCR run on the PCR reads, TCRdb lists one record per CDR3 protein. The table includes 750,000 to 950,000 distinct CDR3 sequences, roughly 50% detected once. General study points: Four or five TRBV segments, TRBV5-6, TRBV5-1 and TRBV20-1 among them, were found more frequent in patients than controls.

Their recognized antigens are unknown. The sample comprised blood. The receptors here all came from a girl aged 10-17 years with multiple sclerosis.

This clonotype appeared a few times. The chain employs TRBV6-5 and TRBJ1-2, with 10 bases fitting TRBD1. The CDR3 is 13 residues long. Trimming took 6 bases from V and 8 from J; bases not matched to a gene: 6. Germline CDR1 is MNHEY and CDR2 is SVGAGI. The CDR3 reads CASRETGGRGYTF. The CDR3 DNA is TGTGCCAGCAGAGAGACAGGGGGCAGGGGCTACACCTTC.

The genes are TRBV5-5 and TRBJ2-5; perhaps D is TRBD1 or TRBD2 (6 bases each). The V and J ends lost 0 bases and 5 bases respectively, with 17 bases between them. Germline V gives CDR1 SGHKS, CDR2 YYEKEE (reference sequence). This CDR3 is 16 amino acids long. The CDR3 spells CASSLVGGRDQETQYF. The CDR3 coding sequence is TGTGCCAGCAGCTTGGTTGGGGGGCGCGATCAGGAGACCCAGTACTTC.

This chain joins TRBV6-1 and TRBJ2-4, with D possibly TRBD2 on 5 matching bases. CDR1 MNHNS and CDR2 SASEGT come from the germline V gene. Trimming stripped 7 bases from V and 7 bases from J, with 26 bases between. The CDR3 has 17 residues. The CDR3 DNA is TGTGCCAGCACCTCCACGGCAATTTGGACCACGGGGAACATTCAGTACTTC. This gives the protein CASTSTAIWTTGNIQYF.

The chain employs TRBV7-9 and TRBJ2-7; D not resolved. This CDR3 comprises 14 residues. Trimming took off 5 bases at V and 3 bases at J, with 14 bases between the two ends. From germline, CDR1 is SEHNR and CDR2 FQNEAQ (reference sequence). DNA for the CDR3: TGTGCCAGCAGCAAGGCGGAACAAGTCTACGAGCAGTACTTC. This codes for CASSKAEQVYEQYF.

V usage is TRBV9 and J usage is TRBJ2-1, with D perhaps TRBD1 (5 bases). CDR3 length: 17 residues. V gave up 4 bases and J gave up 2 bases, with 19 bases separating them. Germline-derived CDR1 and CDR2 are SGDLS and YYNGEE. CDR3 amino acids: CASSPRMGQGPYNEQFF. CDR3 nucleotides: TGTGCCAGCAGCCCACGGATGGGGCAGGGTCCCTACAATGAGCAGTTCTTC.

This clonotype has just a few counts. The rearrangement links TRBV15 to TRBJ2-1; 7 bases align to TRBD2. The V gene's germline CDR1 is LNHNV and CDR2 YYDKDF (reference sequence). The V and J ends lost 8 bases and 5 bases, in that order; junction bases with no gene match: 12. The CDR3 totals 15 residues. The CDR3 sequence is CATASGEGLNNEQFF. In DNA form, the CDR3 reads TGTGCCACCGCGTCTGGGGAGGGCCTCAACAATGAGCAGTTCTTC. Based on the CDR3 plus reference TRBV15 and TRBJ2-1, the full variable domain is DAMVIQNPRYQVTQFGKPVTLSCSQTLNHNVMYWYQQKSSQAPKLLFHYYDKDFNNEADTPDNFQSRRPNTSFCFLDIRSPGLGDTAMYLCATASGEGLNNEQFFGPGTRLTVL.

This clonotype came up many times. The chain links TRBV7-3 to TRBJ2-7; no clear D. The germline V gene has CDR1 SGHTA and CDR2 FQGTGA. The CDR3 is 14 residues long. Trimming cost V 0 bases and J 2 bases, with 8 bases left between them. CDR3 sequence reads: CASSLTPSPYEQYF. CDR3 DNA sequence: TGTGCCAGCAGCTTAACCCCATCCCCCTACGAGCAGTACTTC.

This chain uses TRBV6-5 with TRBJ2-7; D is possibly TRBD2 (6 bases). V lost 2 bases, J lost 3 bases, and 14 bases lay in between. The CDR3 extends over 15 amino acids. Germline CDR1 is MNHEY and CDR2 is SVGAGI. The CDR3 nucleotides read TGTGCCAGCAGTTACGGAGGGGAGGCGCGCTACGAGCAGTACTTC. It yields the protein CASSYGGEARYEQYF.

The chain has TRBV27 and TRBJ2-5, with D possibly being TRBD1 (6 bases). Trimming cost V 3 bases and J 0 bases, with 8 bases left between them. Germline V CDR1 and CDR2: MNHEY, SMNVEV (reference sequence). This CDR3 comprises 14 residues. CDR3 nucleotide sequence: TGTGCCAGCAGTTTTACAGGGTACCAAGAGACCCAGTACTTC. Its protein product is CASSFTGYQETQYF.

This clonotype was observed a handful of times. J is TRBJ1-2 and V is TRBV27, with D possibly matching TRBD1 (6 bases). The germline V gene has CDR1 MNHEY and CDR2 SMNVEV (reference sequence). V gave up 5 bases and J gave up 4 bases, with 14 bases separating them. CDR3 length: 14 residues. CDR3 nucleotide sequence: TGTGCCAGCAGTCCCCAGGGGCTGGGCTATGGCTACACCTTC. It specifies CASSPQGLGYGYTF.

This chain uses TRBV20-1 with TRBJ1-6, with D hard to call. Per the germline V gene, CDR1 is DFQATT and CDR2 is SNEGSKA (reference sequence). The CDR3 spans 12 residues. Trimming cost V 1 base and J 14 bases, with 12 bases left between them. CDR3 DNA sequence: TGCAGTGCTAGAGCTGAGGGAAGGGCCCTCCACTTT. As protein: CSARAEGRALHF.

A few counts support this clonotype. The chain combines TRBV20-1 with TRBJ1-1, with unresolved D. CDR1 and CDR2 (germline): DFQATT, SNEGSKA (reference sequence). This CDR3 spans 12 amino acids. Trimming took 3 bases from V and 7 from J, leaving 12 bases between them. The DNA for the CDR3 is TGCAGTGCTAGGATCGCTGAGTTTGAAGCTTTCTTT. Translated, it gives CSARIAEFEAFF.

This clonotype has just a few counts. The chain has TRBV27 and TRBJ2-3, with D maybe TRBD2 (5 bases). This CDR3 is built from 15 residues. Germline CDR1 is MNHEY and CDR2 is SMNVEV (reference sequence). V lost 3 bases and J 5 bases, leaving 15 bases between the germline ends. This chain's CDR3 is CASSFRPSGRDTQYF. CDR3 DNA sequence: TGTGCCAGCAGTTTTCGCCCCAGCGGCCGAGATACGCAGTATTTT.

This clonotype has just a few counts. CDR3 region: CSELGPGDTQYF. The CDR3 DNA reads as TGCAGTGAGTTGGGACCTGGGGATACGCAGTATTTT. V usage is TRBV20-1 and J usage is TRBJ2-3; tentatively, D is TRBD1 or TRBD2 (5 bases each). The CDR3 spans 12 residues. Trimming removed 7 bases from V and 6 bases from J, with 14 bases in between. Germline CDR1 is DFQATT and CDR2 is SNEGSKA (reference sequence).

The sample holds one count of this clonotype. This chain links TRBV6-5 with TRBJ1-5; tentatively, D is TRBD1 (6 bases). Trimming left V 5 bases short and J 4 bases short, with 15 bases between. Germline-derived CDR1 and CDR2 are MNHEY and SVGAGI. The CDR3 is made up of 15 amino acids. This chain's CDR3 is CASSTGLGHNQPQHF. The CDR3, as DNA: TGTGCCAGCAGTACGGGCCTGGGACATAATCAGCCCCAGCATTTT.

V usage is TRBV29-1 and J usage is TRBJ1-1; D is ambiguous. This CDR3 comprises 13 residues. V was pared by 4 bases and J by 4 bases, with 13 bases between. The germline CDR1 and CDR2 sequences are SQVTM and ANQGSEA. The CDR3 nucleotides read TGCAGCGTTGTAGTTGACACCCGCACTGAAGCTTTCTTT. Its protein is CSVVVDTRTEAFF.

The chain has TRBV13 and TRBJ2-7; TRBD1 matches 11 bases. The CDR3 totals 14 residues. V lost 4 bases and J lost 5; bases outside the gene matches: 4. Germline V gene sequence: CDR1 PRHDT, CDR2 FYEKMQ (reference sequence). Written as DNA, the CDR3 is TGTGCCAGCAGCTATCCGGGACAGGGGGACGAGCAGTACTTC. The encoded protein is CASSYPGQGDEQYF.